This TCR beta chain is drawn from a study of blood T cell repertoires in COVID-19. In the study overall: Both acute and convalescent COVID-19 samples were obtained from the United States, Italy and Spain.

With 5 bases clipped from V and 6 bases from J, the junction kept 6 bases outside the gene matches. CDR1 and CDR2 (germline): SQVTM, ANQGSEA. The CDR3 has 13 residues. This clone was seen once. TCRdb's table, derived via immunoSEQ multiplex PCR, lists solely in-frame clones and lacks some. The sample gives tens of thousands of clones, 80% to 90% of which show up once; roughly 5% is in the top ten. This receptor was identified in a man between 45 and 60 years old with active COVID-19. J is TRBJ2-1 and V is TRBV29-1; 8 nucleotides agree with TRBD1. Sequencing was done on a sample of peripheral blood. The CDR3 DNA sequence: TGCAGCGTTAGAACAGGGGGTTTCAATGAGCAGTTCTTC. Translation gives CSVRTGGFNEQFF.